The next 28 T cell receptor beta chains were all read from a single sample in a study of blood T cell repertoires in COVID-19. Assay: immunoSEQ multiplex PCR; the TCRdb copy retains only in-frame clones and omits some. This repertoire shows around 230,000 clones, around four fifths found once; its top ten account for under 30%. The sequenced sample was peripheral blood. These receptors were collected from a man in his forties with acute or convalescent COVID-19.

This clone was recorded only once. V usage is TRBV7-3 and J usage is TRBJ2-3; D not resolved. The CDR3 is 15 residues long. In germline, CDR1 is SGHTA, CDR2 FQGTGA. Between the trimmed V and J ends, which lost 0 bases and 5 bases, there was a span of 12 bases. CDR3 loop: CASSLTPETGDTQYF. The CDR3 DNA sequence: TGTGCCAGCAGCTTAACGCCTGAGACGGGAGATACGCAGTATTTT.

V gene TRBV15 combines with J gene TRBJ2-7, with D possibly TRBD2 on 6 matching bases. Trimming shortened V by 1 base and J by 2 bases, and 6 bases separated the two germline ends. In germline, CDR1 is LNHNV, CDR2 YYDKDF (reference sequence). The CDR3 covers 13 residues. The DNA of the CDR3 is TGTGCCACCAGCAGAGGACTAGCCTACGAGCAGTACTTC. It yields the protein CATSRGLAYEQYF.

Many counts were recorded for this clone. The chain links TRBV29-1 to TRBJ1-2, with D possibly being TRBD1 (5 bases). V gave up 4 bases and J gave up 4 bases, with 13 bases separating them. Looked up from germline, CDR1 is SQVTM and CDR2 is ANQGSEA. This CDR3 has 13 amino acids. CDR3 region: CSVARAGPYGYTF. DNA of the CDR3: TGCAGCGTTGCCAGGGCTGGCCCCTATGGCTACACCTTC.

This chain joins TRBV2 and TRBJ2-1; unclear D gene. The V gene lost 3 bases and the J gene lost 6 bases, with 15 bases spanning the gap. Per germline, CDR1 SNHLY and CDR2 FYNNEI. CDR3 size: 15 residues. This CDR3 reads CASSDRLEAFNEQFF. The CDR3 region has the DNA TGTGCCAGCAGTGATAGGCTAGAGGCCTTCAATGAGCAGTTCTTC.

The V gene is TRBV9, the J gene TRBJ2-5, with TRBD2 matching 11 bases. The CDR3 sequence is 17 residues long. V shed 0 bases, J shed 6 bases, and the junction held 10 bases outside the gene matches. Germline CDR1 SGDLS, CDR2 YYNGEE. The CDR3 nucleotides are TGTGCCAGCAGCGTAGGGATAGCGGGAGGGCGCGAACAGACCCAGTACTTC. Amino acid sequence: CASSVGIAGGREQTQYF.

The chain has TRBV10-1 and TRBJ1-1, with 10 bases lining up with TRBD1. CDR1 is WNHNN and CDR2 is SYGVQD in the germline V gene (reference sequence). This CDR3 is built from 15 residues. V shed 7 bases, J shed 0 bases, and the junction held 5 bases outside the gene matches. CDR3 protein: CASKRDRGLNTEAFF. The DNA of the CDR3 is TGCGCCAGCAAACGGGACAGGGGACTGAACACTGAAGCTTTCTTT.

The genes are TRBV7-8 and TRBJ2-7, with 7 bases identical to TRBD1. The CDR3 length is 15 residues. Germline CDR1 is SGHVS and CDR2 is FQNEAQ. V was pared by 5 bases and J by 6 bases, with 13 bases of the junction left unmatched. The CDR3 coding sequence is TGTGCCAGCAGCCCCGGTACTACAGGGGCGACCGAGCAGTACTTC. Encoded protein: CASSPGTTGATEQYF.

The rearrangement uses TRBV7-9 and TRBJ1-4; 8 bases are a match to TRBD1. CDR1 is SEHNR, CDR2 FQNEAQ, per germline (reference sequence). Losses at the gene ends were 5 bases for V and 3 bases for J; bases not matched to a gene: 5. The CDR3 extends over 15 amino acids. The DNA for the CDR3 is TGTGCCAGCAGCCCAAGGACAGGGCCTAATGAAAAACTGTTTTTT. It translates to CASSPRTGPNEKLFF. Full variable domain (remainder filled in from reference TRBV7-9 and TRBJ1-4): DTGVSQNPRHKITKRGQNVTFRCDPISEHNRLYWYRQTLGQGPEFLTYFQNEAQLEKSRLLSDRFSAERPKGSFSTLEIQRTEQGDSAMYLCASSPRTGPNEKLFFGSGTQLSVL.

Here the CDR3 reads CASSPWGDPPNEQFF. CDR3 nucleotide sequence: TGTGCCAGTAGTCCGTGGGGGGACCCACCCAATGAGCAGTTCTTC. The gene calls are TRBV19 and TRBJ2-1; possibly TRBD2 for D (6 bases). This CDR3 contains 15 residues. From germline, CDR1 is LNHDA and CDR2 SQIVND (reference sequence). V lost 5 bases to trimming and J lost 6 bases, with 17 bases between them.

This rearrangement joins TRBV6-2 or TRBV6-3 to TRBJ1-2, with 8 bases fitting TRBD1. V dropped 5 bases and J dropped 8; count of bases not matched to a gene: 10. CDR1 and CDR2 (germline): MNHEY, SVGEGT. The CDR3 has 14 residues. The CDR3 DNA sequence: TGTGCCAGCAGTCAGGGGACAGGAGAAGGAGGCTACACCTTC. Its translation: CASSQGTGEGGYTF.

V and J are TRBV3-1 (or the pseudogene TRBV3-2) and TRBJ1-3; TRBD1 agrees at 7 bases. This CDR3 has 17 amino acids. J gave up 4 bases and V 3 bases, and 12 bases lay outside the gene matches. CDR1 and CDR2 (germline): LGHDT, YNNKEL (reference sequence). In DNA form, the CDR3 reads TGTGCCAGCAGCCACCTGACAGGGAAGATCTCCGGAAACACCATATATTTT. This encodes CASSHLTGKISGNTIYF.

A single count supports this clone. The chain uses TRBV12-3 or TRBV12-4 and TRBJ1-2; D unresolved. The CDR3 consists of 13 residues. The ends were cut back, 5 bases at V and 7 bases at J, with 14 bases in the middle. The CDR3 region has the DNA TGTGCCAGCAGTCTCGAGGGAGGGAGTGGCTACACCTTC. It translates to CASSLEGGSGYTF.

The chain employs TRBV4-2 and TRBJ2-1, with D possibly matching TRBD2 (5 bases). This CDR3 has 15 residues. V lost 1 base to trimming and J lost 4 bases, with 11 bases between them. Germline V gene lookup returns CDR1 LGHNA and CDR2 YNFKEQ. This CDR3 reads CASSQVSSSYNEQFF. As DNA, the CDR3 is TGTGCCAGCAGCCAAGTGTCTAGCAGTTACAATGAGCAGTTCTTC.

The V gene is TRBV5-1, the J gene TRBJ1-3; D uncertain. The CDR3 totals 13 residues. The germline gives CDR1 SGHRS, CDR2 YFSETQ. V gave up 2 bases and J gave up 3 bases, with 6 bases separating them. The CDR3 sequence is CASSLQVGNTIYF. CDR3 coding DNA: TGCGCCAGCAGCTTACAAGTTGGAAACACCATATATTTT. Variable domain in full (rest from reference TRBV5-1 and TRBJ1-3): KAGVTQTPRYLIKTRGQQVTLSCSPISGHRSVSWYQQTPGQGLQFLFEYFSETQRNKGNFPGRFSGRQFSNSRSEMNVSTLELGDSALYLCASSLQVGNTIYFGEGSWLTVV.

The chain links TRBV4-3 to TRBJ1-1; perhaps TRBD1 as D (5 bases). The CDR3 has 15 amino acids. The V gene lost 0 bases and the J gene lost 1 base, with 9 bases spanning the gap. Germline lookup yields CDR1 LGHNA and CDR2 YSLEER. The CDR3 nucleotides are TGCGCCAGCAGCCAAGATCCGACAGCGAACACTGAAGCTTTCTTT. Its translation is CASSQDPTANTEAFF.

The rearrangement joins TRBV19 to TRBJ1-1, with D possibly being TRBD1 (6 bases). Germline assignment: CDR1 LNHDA and CDR2 SQIVND (reference sequence). The CDR3 spans 13 residues. V lost 7 bases and J 8 bases, leaving 17 bases between the germline ends. The chain's CDR3 is CASNPTTGTEAFF. In nucleotides, the CDR3 is TGTGCCAGTAATCCTACTACAGGGACGGAAGCTTTCTTT.

This CDR3 is CAWSRGGTGSYNEQFF. As DNA, the CDR3 is TGTGCCTGGAGCCGGGGGGGGACAGGGTCCTACAATGAGCAGTTCTTC. The rearrangement uses TRBV30 and TRBJ2-1, with D possibly matching TRBD1 (9 bases). Germline loops: CDR1 GTSNPN, CDR2 SVGIG (reference sequence). This CDR3 spans 16 amino acids. The V end lost 3 bases, the J end lost 1 base, and 16 bases lay between the germline ends. The complete variable domain, with remaining parts taken from reference TRBV30 and TRBJ2-1, reads SQTIHQWPATLVQPVGSPLSLECTVEGTSNPNLYWYRQAAGRGLQLLFYSVGIGQISSEVPQNLSASRPQDRQFILSSKKLLLSDSGFYLCAWSRGGTGSYNEQFFGPGTRLTVL.

This chain links TRBV3-1 (or the pseudogene TRBV3-2) with TRBJ1-1; D not certain. The V end was cut by 1 base, the J end by 12 bases, with 15 bases between. Per germline, CDR1 LGHDT and CDR2 YNNKEL (reference sequence). The CDR3 totals 13 residues. DNA for the CDR3: TGTGCCAGCAGCCAAGCAGGAGGGATGGGGTCTTTCTTT. Residues: CASSQAGGMGSFF.

The rearrangement uses TRBV7-9 and TRBJ2-4, with 9 bases identical to TRBD2. CDR1 is SEHNR, CDR2 FQNEAQ, per germline (reference sequence). V gave up 1 base and J gave up 8 bases; unmatched junction bases: 6. The CDR3 loop spans 15 amino acids. CDR3 nucleotides: TGTGCCAGCAGCTTAGGTAGCGGGGGCCAGGACATTCAGTACTTC. Encoded protein: CASSLGSGGQDIQYF.

This clone was observed a few times. The chain combines TRBV19 with TRBJ1-2; D remains ambiguous. This CDR3 has 13 amino acids. The V gene lost 7 bases and the J gene lost 8 bases, with 17 bases spanning the gap. Per germline, CDR1 LNHDA and CDR2 SQIVND (reference sequence). The chain's CDR3 is CASTSLEAPGYTF. CDR3 in DNA: TGTGCCAGTACCTCCCTCGAGGCCCCAGGCTACACCTTC.

The J gene is TRBJ2-7, the V gene TRBV30; unclear D gene. Per the germline V gene, CDR1 is GTSNPN and CDR2 is SVGIG (reference sequence). CDR3 length: 16 residues. Trimming removed 3 bases from V and 0 bases from J, with 18 bases in between. The CDR3 sequence: CAWSPSRSLSSYEQYF. As DNA, the CDR3 is TGTGCCTGGAGCCCGAGCCGGTCCTTAAGCTCCTACGAGCAGTACTTC.

The rearrangement uses TRBV20-1 and TRBJ2-1; D remains ambiguous. Trimming took 3 bases from V and 7 from J, leaving 19 bases between them. The CDR3 has 15 residues. Germline V gene sequence: CDR1 DFQATT, CDR2 SNEGSKA (reference sequence). The CDR3 nucleotides read TGCAGTGCTAGTTTCGGGTGGTATAGGCAAAATGAGCAGTTCTTC. It codes for CSASFGWYRQNEQFF.

The table lists this clone with a count of one. V gene TRBV13 combines with J gene TRBJ2-7; 7 bases align to TRBD2. The CDR3 has 16 amino acids. V shed 3 bases, J shed 0 bases, and the junction held 8 bases outside the gene matches. Germline values: CDR1 PRHDT, CDR2 FYEKMQ (reference sequence). As DNA, the CDR3 is TGTGCCAGCAGCTTCCGTGCTAGCGGCAGCTCCTACGAGCAGTACTTC. Its protein product is CASSFRASGSSYEQYF.

The chain joins TRBV5-1 to TRBJ2-1; TRBD1 matches 8 bases. V gave up 4 bases and J gave up 5 bases; unmatched junction bases: 11. CDR3 size: 16 residues. Germline CDR1 is SGHRS and CDR2 is YFSETQ. The CDR3 coding sequence is TGCGCCAGCAGCCCCCCCCGGGGGACAGGACACAATGAGCAGTTCTTC. Translated: CASSPPRGTGHNEQFF.

As to this clone: The sample has other DNA sequences that encode this CDR3 too. The chain links TRBV5-1 to TRBJ2-7; 8 bases align to TRBD2. The germline V gene encodes CDR1 SGHRS and CDR2 YFSETQ. The length of the CDR3 is 14 residues. V trimming: 2 bases; J trimming: 1 base; junction bases outside the gene matches: 2. CDR3 in DNA: TGCGCCAGCAGCTTCACTAGCGGATCCTACGAGCAGTACTTC. Encoded protein: CASSFTSGSYEQYF.

The chain uses TRBV6-7 and TRBJ2-7, with 7 bases fitting TRBD1. TRBV6-7 is recorded as an ORF, its role being uncertain. CDR3 length equals 18 residues. After removal of 4 bases from V and 0 bases from J, the junction contained 15 bases not matched to a gene. CDR3 amino acids: CASSFSGQYLEPSYEQYF. For the CDR3, the DNA is TGTGCCAGCAGTTTTTCGGGACAGTATCTAGAGCCCTCCTACGAGCAGTACTTC.

V is TRBV19 and J is TRBJ2-7, with a tentative D call TRBD2 (6 bases). CDR1 and CDR2 (germline): LNHDA, SQIVND (reference sequence). The V end lost 8 bases, the J end lost 3 bases, and 17 bases lay between the germline ends. The CDR3 runs to 14 residues. In DNA form, the CDR3 reads TGTGCCAGTTCCCGCTCGGGGGATTACTACGAGCAGTACTTC. Its protein is CASSRSGDYYEQYF. Supplemented by reference TRBV19 and TRBJ2-7, the full variable domain reads DGGITQSPKYLFRKEGQNVTLSCEQNLNHDAMYWYRQDPGQGLRLIYYSQIVNDFQKGDIAEGYSVSREKKESFPLTVTSAQKNPTAFYLCASSRSGDYYEQYFGPGTRLTVT.

The chain carries TRBV28 and TRBJ2-2; D possibly corresponds to TRBD1 (6 bases). CDR3 length: 14 amino acids. Trimming removed 5 bases at V and 6 bases at J, with 13 bases between. Per germline, CDR1 MDHEN and CDR2 SYDVKM. CDR3 loop: CASSDRTGSGELFF. The CDR3 bases are TGTGCCAGCAGTGACCGAACAGGGTCCGGGGAGCTGTTTTTT.